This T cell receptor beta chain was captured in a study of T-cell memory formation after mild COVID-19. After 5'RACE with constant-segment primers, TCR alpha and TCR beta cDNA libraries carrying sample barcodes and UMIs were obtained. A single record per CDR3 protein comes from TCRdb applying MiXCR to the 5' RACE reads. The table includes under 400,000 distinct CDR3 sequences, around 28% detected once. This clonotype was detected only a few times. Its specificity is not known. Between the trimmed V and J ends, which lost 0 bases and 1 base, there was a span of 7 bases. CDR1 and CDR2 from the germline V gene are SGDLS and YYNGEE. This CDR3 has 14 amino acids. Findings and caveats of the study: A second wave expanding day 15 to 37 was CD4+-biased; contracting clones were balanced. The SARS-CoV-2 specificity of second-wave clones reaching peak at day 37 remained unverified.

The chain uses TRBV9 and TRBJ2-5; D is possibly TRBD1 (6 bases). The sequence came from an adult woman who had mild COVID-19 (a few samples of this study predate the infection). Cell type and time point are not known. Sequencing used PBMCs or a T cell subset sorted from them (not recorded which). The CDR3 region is CASSVEGGQETQYF. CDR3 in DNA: TGTGCCAGCAGCGTAGAAGGGGGCCAAGAGACCCAGTACTTC.